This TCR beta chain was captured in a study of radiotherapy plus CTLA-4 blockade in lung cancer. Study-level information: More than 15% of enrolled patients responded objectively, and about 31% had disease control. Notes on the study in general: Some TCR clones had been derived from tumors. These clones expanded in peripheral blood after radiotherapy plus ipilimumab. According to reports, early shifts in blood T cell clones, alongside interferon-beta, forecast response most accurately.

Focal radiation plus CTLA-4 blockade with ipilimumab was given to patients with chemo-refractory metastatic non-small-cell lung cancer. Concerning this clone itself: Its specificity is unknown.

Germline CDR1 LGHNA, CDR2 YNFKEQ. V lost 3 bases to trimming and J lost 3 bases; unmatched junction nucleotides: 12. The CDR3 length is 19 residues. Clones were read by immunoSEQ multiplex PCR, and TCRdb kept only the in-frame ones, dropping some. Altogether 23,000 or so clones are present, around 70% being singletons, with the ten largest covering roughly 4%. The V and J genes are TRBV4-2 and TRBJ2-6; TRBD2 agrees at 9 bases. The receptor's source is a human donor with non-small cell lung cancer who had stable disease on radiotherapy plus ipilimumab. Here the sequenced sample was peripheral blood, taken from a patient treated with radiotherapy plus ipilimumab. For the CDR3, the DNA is TGTGCCAGCAGCCACCCCGGGACGGCGCGGGAGGGTGGGGCCAACGTCCTGACTTTC. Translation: CASSHPGTAREGGANVLTF.